This entry lists 16 T cell receptor beta chains sequenced from one sample in a study of PD-1 blockade in mismatch repair-deficient tumors. The assay was immunoSEQ multiplex PCR, and TCRdb's table has in-frame clones only and misses some. This sample has 14,000 or so clones; 84% occur once, and the top ten carry more than 1.5%. This sample comprised PBMCs, obtained approximately 14 weeks after starting pembrolizumab. The source is an adult with mismatch repair-deficient cancer.

The chain employs TRBV28 and TRBJ1-1, with TRBD1 matching 7 bases. V lost 5 bases to trimming and J lost 5 bases; unmatched junction nucleotides: 8. Germline V gives CDR1 MDHEN, CDR2 SYDVKM. The CDR3 loop spans 14 amino acids. CDR3 nucleotides: TGTGCCAGCAGTCCAGGGGGTCGGCGGACTGAAGCTTTCTTT. Its protein product is CASSPGGRRTEAFF.

V is TRBV28 and J is TRBJ1-2; D not resolved. V lost 5 bases and J 9 bases, leaving 13 bases between the germline ends. The CDR3 is 12 residues long. Germline CDR1 MDHEN, CDR2 SYDVKM. CDR3 bases: TGTGCCAGCAGTGCCAACCTGGCCAGCTACACCTTC. Protein sequence: CASSANLASYTF.

The rearrangement uses TRBV19 and TRBJ1-6; D gene unclear. The CDR3 is made up of 15 amino acids. The germline V and J ends were trimmed by 3 bases and 10 bases, with 16 bases remaining between them. Germline V gene sequence: CDR1 LNHDA, CDR2 SQIVND (reference sequence). The CDR3 bases are TGTGCCAGTAGTATTGAGTTCCGGGTGCGGTCACCCCTCCACTTT. The encoded protein is CASSIEFRVRSPLHF.

The chain joins TRBV5-3 to TRBJ2-5; 14 bases fit TRBD2. TRBV5-3 is annotated as an ORF whose role is uncertain. J was trimmed by 5 bases and V by 4 bases; bases with no gene match: 13. The CDR3 runs 18 residues. As DNA, the CDR3 is TGTGCCAGAAGCCCAAGAGGACTAGCGGGAGGTTTGGGGGAGACCCAGTACTTC. Protein: CARSPRGLAGGLGETQYF.

The rearrangement uses TRBV28 and TRBJ1-1; tentative D call: TRBD1 (5 bases). The CDR3 is made up of 14 amino acids. Trimming shortened V by 5 bases and J by 6 bases, and 16 bases separated the two germline ends. Germline CDR1 reads MDHEN; CDR2 reads SYDVKM. The CDR3 protein is CASSDPPRGPEAFF. The CDR3 DNA reads as TGTGCCAGCAGTGACCCCCCGCGGGGCCCTGAAGCTTTCTTT.

This clone was observed a single time. The chain is built from TRBV18 and TRBJ1-1; maybe TRBD1 (5 bases). V lost 3 bases and J lost 0, with 11 bases in between. The CDR3 covers 15 residues. CDR1 is KGHSH and CDR2 is LQKENI in the germline V gene. Written as DNA, the CDR3 is TGTGCCAGCTCACCTTCAACAGGCGTGAACACTGAAGCTTTCTTT. It encodes CASSPSTGVNTEAFF.

J is TRBJ2-7 and V is TRBV2; 7 bases align to TRBD2. The V gene's germline CDR1 is SNHLY and CDR2 FYNNEI. The V gene end was trimmed by 5 bases and the J gene end by 4 bases; junction bases not matched to a gene: 5. The CDR3 loop spans 13 amino acids. CDR3 protein: CASSIQRGYEQYF. The CDR3 nucleotides read TGTGCCAGCAGTATCCAGCGGGGTTACGAGCAGTACTTC.

The chain couples TRBV25-1 to TRBJ2-7; D is perhaps TRBD1 (6 bases). V shed 0 bases and J shed 5 bases, with 14 bases lying between them. This CDR3 region has 15 residues. Looked up from germline, CDR1 is MGHDK and CDR2 is SYGVNS. The CDR3, as DNA: TGTGCCAGCAGTGAATATGAGGGGGTAGTCCACGAGCAGTACTTC. Translated: CASSEYEGVVHEQYF.

The chain links TRBV30 to TRBJ1-1; 9 bases are shared with TRBD1. CDR3 length: 15 amino acids. The V gene's germline CDR1 is GTSNPN and CDR2 SVGIG (reference sequence). With V trimmed by 1 base and J by 6 bases, 9 bases remained unmatched. The CDR3: CAWSAPDRGRSEAFF. CDR3 in DNA: TGTGCCTGGAGTGCCCCGGACAGGGGTAGGTCTGAAGCTTTCTTT.

This clone is categorized as medium-sized. This sequence joins TRBV7-3 and TRBJ2-3, with TRBD2 as a possible D gene (5 bases). Germline values: CDR1 SGHTA, CDR2 FQGTGA. The CDR3 sequence is 15 residues long. V was clipped by 3 bases and J by 3 bases, with 13 bases between them. CDR3 in DNA: TGTGCCAGCAGCTTTACGGGGTTGTCAACAGATACGCAGTATTTT. It yields the protein CASSFTGLSTDTQYF.

This chain links TRBV9 with TRBJ2-1, with TRBD2 identical over 11 bases. Germline CDR1 reads SGDLS; CDR2 reads YYNGEE. This CDR3 comprises 16 residues. V trimming: 4 bases; J trimming: 0 bases; junction bases outside the gene matches: 3. The CDR3 DNA reads as TGTGCCAGCAGCAGACTAGCGGGACTCTCCTACAATGAGCAGTTCTTC. Its translation: CASSRLAGLSYNEQFF.

This clone has a handful of counts. The V call is TRBV19, the J call TRBJ2-7; 9 bases are a match to TRBD2. The V segment lost 5 bases and the J segment 3 bases; nucleotides outside the gene matches: 8. Germline assignment: CDR1 LNHDA and CDR2 SQIVND (reference sequence). This CDR3 contains 15 residues. The DNA for the CDR3 is TGTGCCAGTAGTCCACTTAGCGGGAGTAGCTACGAGCAGTACTTC. It codes for CASSPLSGSSYEQYF. The complete variable domain, with remaining parts taken from reference TRBV19 and TRBJ2-7, reads DGGITQSPKYLFRKEGQNVTLSCEQNLNHDAMYWYRQDPGQGLRLIYYSQIVNDFQKGDIAEGYSVSREKKESFPLTVTSAQKNPTAFYLCASSPLSGSSYEQYFGPGTRLTVT.

The sample holds a few counts of this clone. V and J are TRBV19 and TRBJ2-7, with a possible D match to TRBD1 (6 bases). The CDR3 has 15 residues. With 3 bases removed from V and 3 bases from J, the gap between germline ends came to 15 bases. Germline V gives CDR1 LNHDA, CDR2 SQIVND (reference sequence). The CDR3 DNA sequence: TGTGCCAGTAGTATCGGGACAAGGGACCTCTACGAGCAGTACTTC. It specifies CASSIGTRDLYEQYF.

The CDR3 spells CASSLDAAYNEQFF. The CDR3 nucleotides are TGCGCCAGCAGCTTGGATGCAGCCTACAATGAGCAGTTCTTC. This chain connects TRBV5-1 to TRBJ2-1; no reliable D call. The CDR3 is 14 residues long. Trimming cost V 0 bases and J 2 bases, with 6 bases left between them. Germline CDR1 is SGHRS and CDR2 is YFSETQ.

V and J are TRBV28 and TRBJ2-2, with 9 bases fitting TRBD1. The CDR3 is made up of 16 amino acids. V lost 2 bases, J lost 1 base, and 2 bases stayed unmatched. The germline V gene has CDR1 MDHEN and CDR2 SYDVKM. This CDR3 is CASSLRGQGNTGELFF. As DNA, the CDR3 is TGTGCCAGCAGTTTAAGGGGACAGGGGAACACCGGGGAGCTGTTTTTT.

The chain has TRBV19 and TRBJ1-1; D possibly corresponds to TRBD1 (6 bases). The CDR3 totals 13 residues. V was pared by 0 bases and J by 6 bases, with 8 bases between. CDR1 is LNHDA, CDR2 SQIVND, per germline (reference sequence). This CDR3 is CASSIETGAEAFF. The CDR3 DNA sequence: TGTGCCAGTAGTATAGAGACAGGAGCTGAAGCTTTCTTT.